These T cell receptor beta chains were read from a single sample in a study of blood T cell repertoires in COVID-19. Clones were sequenced by immunoSEQ multiplex PCR, and TCRdb holds only the in-frame ones, with some missing. In the table there are about 190,000 clones, around 80% of which are singletons. Input material: peripheral blood. Receptors originate from an elderly woman with active or convalescent COVID-19. Each CDR3 is given with its conserved first and last residue. D genes are given only for firm matches. Clone sizes are given selectively: once, few, many, or a class where the clone is expanded.

>.|TRBV29-1|14|TRBJ2-3|.
TGCAGCGTTTCGGCAGGGTTAGGAACAGATACGCAGTATTTT
CSVSAGLGTDTQYF
>.|TRBV9|12|TRBJ2-7|few
TGTGCCAGCAGCTCGAGCTCCTACGAGCAGTACTTC
CASSSSSYEQYF
>.|TRBV1|16|TRBJ2-3|.
TGCACCAGCAGCCAAGGGGGGGGAGGGGTCACAGATACGCAGTATTTT
CTSSQGGGGVTDTQYF
>TRBD2|TRBV10-3|15|TRBJ2-5|.
TGTGCCATCAGTCAGCGGGGGGGCCAGGGAGAGACCCAGTACTTC
CAISQRGGQGETQYF
>TRBD1|TRBV2|11|TRBJ1-2|.
TGTGCCTGTTACAGGGGGCGAGGCTACACCTTC
CACYRGRGYTF
>TRBD1|TRBV3-1/TRBV3-2|16|TRBJ2-2|.
TGTGCCAGCAGCCGAAACGCCGGGACAGGGGCCGGGGAGCTGTTTTTT
CASSRNAGTGAGELFF
>.|TRBV19|14|TRBJ2-4|.
TGTGCCAGTATGGAAGACAGAGCCAAAAACATTCAGTACTTC
CASMEDRAKNIQYF
>.|TRBV12-3/TRBV12-4|13|TRBJ1-2|.
TGTGCCAGCAGCCTCCAGGGGAAATTGGGCTACACCTTC
CASSLQGKLGYTF
>.|TRBV27|15|TRBJ1-1|.
TGTGCCAGCAGTTTAAGTTCGACAGGGAACACTGAAGCTTTCTTT
CASSLSSTGNTEAFF
>.|TRBV5-1|15|TRBJ2-5|.
TGCGCCAGCAGCTTGGCCGGACAGTTCGGAGAGACCCAGTACTTC
CASSLAGQFGETQYF
>.|TRBV11-2|15|TRBJ1-2|few
TGTGCCAGCAGCTTAGCGCCGGGTTTCGATTATGGCTACACCTTC
CASSLAPGFDYGYTF
>TRBD2|TRBV7-2|14|TRBJ2-3|.
TGTGCCAGCAGCTCGGGGACTATAGCAGATACGCAGTATTTT
CASSSGTIADTQYF
>TRBD1|TRBV18|15|TRBJ1-1|once
TGTGCCAGCTCACTACAGGGGGCGATGAACACTGAAGCTTTCTTT
CASSLQGAMNTEAFF
>.|TRBV9|16|TRBJ2-6|.
TGTGCCAGCAGCATCGGACAGTCCTCTGGGGCCAACGTCCTGACTTTC
CASSIGQSSGANVLTF
>TRBD1|TRBV12-3/TRBV12-4|12|TRBJ2-3|.
TGTGCCAGCAGTTTCTGGACAGGGACGCAGTATTTT
CASSFWTGTQYF
>TRBD1|TRBV18|13|TRBJ1-2|.
TGTGCCAGCTCATCGGACAGGGAAGCTGGCTACACCTTC
CASSSDREAGYTF
>TRBD2|TRBV3-1/TRBV3-2|16|TRBJ2-3|.
TGTGCCAGCAGCTCACACCCGGGGGGGCGAACAGATACGCAGTATTTT
CASSSHPGGRTDTQYF
>TRBD1|TRBV5-1|14|TRBJ2-7|.
TGCGCCAGCCGTCGGACAGGGGATTCCTACGAGCAGTACTTC
CASRRTGDSYEQYF
>TRBD1|TRBV18|14|TRBJ1-2|.
TGTGCCAGCTCACCCCGACAGGGGGGCCATGGCTACACCTTC
CASSPRQGGHGYTF
>TRBD1|TRBV19|15|TRBJ2-7|.
TGTGCCAGTAGTTCTTCCGGGACAGCATCCTACGAGCAGTACTTC
CASSSSGTASYEQYF
>.|TRBV6-5|15|TRBJ2-2|.
TGTGCCAGCAGTTACGGTACAGCGAACACCGGGGAGCTGTTTTTT
CASSYGTANTGELFF
>TRBD2|TRBV5-4|15|TRBJ2-3|.
TGTGCCAGCAGCCAGGTGGGGGGGAGCACAGATACGCAGTATTTT
CASSQVGGSTDTQYF
>.|TRBV5-4|15|TRBJ1-3|.
TGTGCCAGCAGCATCGGACAGCCCTCTGGAAACACCATATATTTT
CASSIGQPSGNTIYF
>TRBD1|TRBV7-3|15|TRBJ2-3|.
TGTGCCAGCAGCTCCCTGGGACAGGGGGTAGATACGCAGTATTTT
CASSSLGQGVDTQYF
>TRBD1|TRBV19|15|TRBJ2-7|.
TGTGCCAGTGGGGGGACAGGGGGCATGGACCACGAGCAGTACTTC
CASGGTGGMDHEQYF
>TRBD2|TRBV13|14|TRBJ2-7|few
TGTGCCAGCAGAGGGACTAGGAGCTCCTACGAGCAGTACTTC
CASRGTRSSYEQYF
>.|TRBV7-2|14|TRBJ2-1|.
TGTGCCAGCAGACGACTCACCCTATACAATGAGCAGTTCTTC
CASRRLTLYNEQFF
>.|TRBV18|13|TRBJ1-1|.
TGTGCCAGCTCACCAGTTAGGGGCCTAGGAGCTTTCTTT
CASSPVRGLGAFF
>TRBD1|TRBV5-1|16|TRBJ1-2|.
TGCGCCAGCAGCCCTGGGGGCCAACAGGGGGGATATGGCTACACCTTC
CASSPGGQQGGYGYTF
>.|TRBV20-1|11|TRBJ1-3|.
TGCAGTGCTAGAAACGCGACAGACGATCCTTTT
CSARNATDDPF
>TRBD2|TRBV25-1|16|TRBJ2-1|.
TGTGCCAGCAGTGATCCTAGCGGGGGCTACTACAATGAGCAGTTCTTC
CASSDPSGGYYNEQFF
>TRBD2|TRBV3-1/TRBV3-2|14|TRBJ2-2|.
TGTGCCAGCAGCCCCGGGACTAGCGCCGGGGAGCTGTTTTTT
CASSPGTSAGELFF
>TRBD2|TRBV7-2|15|TRBJ2-1|.
TGTGCCAGCAGCTTACGGCGGGGGACTAGCAATGAGCAGTTCTTC
CASSLRRGTSNEQFF
>.|TRBV18|13|TRBJ2-7|.
TGTGCCAGCTCACCACGAGGAGGCTACGAGCAGTACTTC
CASSPRGGYEQYF
>TRBD1|TRBV9|15|TRBJ1-2|.
TGTGCCAGCAGCGTTGGGGACAGGCGGAACTATGGCTACACCTTC
CASSVGDRRNYGYTF
>.|TRBV25-1|14|TRBJ1-2|.
TGTGCCAGCAGTGAAACAGGGACCAACTATGGCTACACCTTC
CASSETGTNYGYTF
>TRBD2|TRBV9|16|TRBJ2-1|.
TGTGCCAGCAGCGTAGAAAGCGGGGTCTCCTACAATGAGCAGTTCTTC
CASSVESGVSYNEQFF
>.|TRBV30|16|TRBJ1-2|.
TGTGCCTGGAGCGTTCGGGAGCGTCTTACTAACTATGGCTACACCTTC
CAWSVRERLTNYGYTF
>TRBD1|TRBV5-1|15|TRBJ1-5|.
TGCGCCAGCAGCCCAGGGACAGGGAGCAATCAGCCCCAGCATTTT
CASSPGTGSNQPQHF
>.|TRBV3-1/TRBV3-2|18|TRBJ2-6|few
TGTGCCAGCAGCAAAAAGGCTTCCGCTCGGACAGGGGCCAACGTCCTGACTTTC
CASSKKASARTGANVLTF
>.|TRBV6-5|15|TRBJ1-4|.
TGTGCCAGCAGACGGACAGTTGGGGGTAATGAAAAACTGTTTTTT
CASRRTVGGNEKLFF
>TRBD2|TRBV27|17|TRBJ2-7|.
TGTGCCAGCAGTTCCCCTTGGACTAGCGGGGTCAATGCCGAGCAGTACTTC
CASSSPWTSGVNAEQYF
>TRBD1|TRBV12-3/TRBV12-4|13|TRBJ2-7|.
TGTGCCAGCAGCGGGACAGTCTCCTACGAGCAGTACTTC
CASSGTVSYEQYF
>TRBD2|TRBV7-8|16|TRBJ2-7|few
TGTGCCAGCAGCTTATTAGCGGGGGGTCGGTCCTACGAGCAGTACTTC
CASSLLAGGRSYEQYF
>.|TRBV4-1|15|TRBJ1-3|.
TGCGCCAGCAGCCAAGATAGGGGGTTTTCAAACACCATATATTTT
CASSQDRGFSNTIYF
>TRBD1|TRBV19|12|TRBJ1-2|once
TGTGCCAGTATGACAGGGAGCTATGGCTACACCTTC
CASMTGSYGYTF
>TRBD1|TRBV5-1|15|TRBJ1-1|.
TGCGCCAGCAGCTTGACGACAGGGTACCACACTGAAGCTTTCTTT
CASSLTTGYHTEAFF
>.|TRBV4-3|13|TRBJ2-3|.
TGCGCCAGCAGCCAAGCCGGGACAGATACGCAGTATTTT
CASSQAGTDTQYF
>TRBD1|TRBV4-1|15|TRBJ2-1|.
TGCGCCAGTAGACAGGGTCTTAGCTCCTACAATGAGCAGTTCTTC
CASRQGLSSYNEQFF
>TRBD1|TRBV6-6|20|TRBJ2-7|.
TGTGCCAGCAGCCTGGGGGTAGACAGGGGATACGATTTCCCACCCGTCGAGCAGTACTTC
CASSLGVDRGYDFPPVEQYF
>.|TRBV4-1|15|TRBJ2-4|.
TGCGCCAGCAGCCAACTGGACAGAGAGAAAAACATTCAGTACTTC
CASSQLDREKNIQYF
>.|TRBV11-2|14|TRBJ2-3|.
TGTGCCAGCAGCCCCGGACAGAGGACAGATACGCAGTATTTT
CASSPGQRTDTQYF
>.|TRBV11-2|15|TRBJ2-3|.
TGTGCCAGCAGCTTAGAAGCGGCTGGGACTGATCGGAGGTATTTT
CASSLEAAGTDRRYF